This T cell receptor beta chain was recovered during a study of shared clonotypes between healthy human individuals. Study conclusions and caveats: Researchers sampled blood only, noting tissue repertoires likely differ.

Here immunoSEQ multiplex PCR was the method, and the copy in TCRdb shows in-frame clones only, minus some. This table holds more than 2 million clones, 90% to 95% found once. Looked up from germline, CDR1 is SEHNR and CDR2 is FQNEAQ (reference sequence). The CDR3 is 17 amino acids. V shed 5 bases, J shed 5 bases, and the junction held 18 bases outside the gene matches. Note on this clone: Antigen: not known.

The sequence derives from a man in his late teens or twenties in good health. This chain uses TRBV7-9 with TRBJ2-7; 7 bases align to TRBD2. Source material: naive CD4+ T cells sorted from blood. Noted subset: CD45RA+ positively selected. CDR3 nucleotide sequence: TGTGCCAGCAGCAACCTCGGGATAATAGCGGGCGCGGACGAGCAGTACTTC. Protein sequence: CASSNLGIIAGADEQYF.